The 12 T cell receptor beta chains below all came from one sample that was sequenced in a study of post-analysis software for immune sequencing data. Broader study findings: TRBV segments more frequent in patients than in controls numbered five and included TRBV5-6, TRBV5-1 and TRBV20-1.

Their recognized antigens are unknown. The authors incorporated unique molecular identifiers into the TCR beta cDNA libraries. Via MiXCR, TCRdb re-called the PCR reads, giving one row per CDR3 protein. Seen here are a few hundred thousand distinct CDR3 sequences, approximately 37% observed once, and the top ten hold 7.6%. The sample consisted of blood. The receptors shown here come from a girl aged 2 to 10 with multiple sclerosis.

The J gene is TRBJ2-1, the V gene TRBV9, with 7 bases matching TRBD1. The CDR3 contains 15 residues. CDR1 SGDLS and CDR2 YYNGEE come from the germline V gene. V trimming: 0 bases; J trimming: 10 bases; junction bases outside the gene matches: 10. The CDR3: CASSVARTGGREQFF. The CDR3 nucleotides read TGTGCCAGCAGCGTAGCTCGGACAGGAGGAAGAGAGCAGTTCTTC.

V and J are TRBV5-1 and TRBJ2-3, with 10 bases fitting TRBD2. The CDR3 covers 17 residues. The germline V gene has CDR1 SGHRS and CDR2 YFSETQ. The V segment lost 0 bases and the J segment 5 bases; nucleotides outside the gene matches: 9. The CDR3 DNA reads TGCGCCAGCAGCTTGGCGATCGGACTAGCGGTGGGAGATACGCAGTATTTT. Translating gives CASSLAIGLAVGDTQYF.

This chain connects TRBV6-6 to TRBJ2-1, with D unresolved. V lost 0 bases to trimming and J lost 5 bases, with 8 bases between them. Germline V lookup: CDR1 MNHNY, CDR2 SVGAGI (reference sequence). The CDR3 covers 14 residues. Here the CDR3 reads CASSYSNNDNEQFF. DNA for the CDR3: TGTGCCAGCAGTTACTCAAATAACGACAATGAGCAGTTCTTC.

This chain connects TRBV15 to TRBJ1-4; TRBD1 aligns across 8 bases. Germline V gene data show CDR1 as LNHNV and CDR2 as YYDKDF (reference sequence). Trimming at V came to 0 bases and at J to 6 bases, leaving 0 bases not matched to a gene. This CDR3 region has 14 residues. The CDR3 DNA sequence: TGTGCCACCAGCAGAGAGGACAGGGATGAAAAACTGTTTTTT. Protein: CATSREDRDEKLFF. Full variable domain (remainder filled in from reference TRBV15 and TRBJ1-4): DAMVIQNPRYQVTQFGKPVTLSCSQTLNHNVMYWYQQKSSQAPKLLFHYYDKDFNNEADTPDNFQSRRPNTSFCFLDIRSPGLGDTAMYLCATSREDRDEKLFFGSGTQLSVL.

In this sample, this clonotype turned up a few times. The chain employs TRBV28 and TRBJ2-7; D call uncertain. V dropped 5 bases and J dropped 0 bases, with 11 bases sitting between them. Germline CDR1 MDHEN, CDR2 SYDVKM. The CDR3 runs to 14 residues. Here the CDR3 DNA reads TGTGCCAGCAGTCCAACGAGCGCCTCCTACGAGCAGTACTTC. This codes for CASSPTSASYEQYF.

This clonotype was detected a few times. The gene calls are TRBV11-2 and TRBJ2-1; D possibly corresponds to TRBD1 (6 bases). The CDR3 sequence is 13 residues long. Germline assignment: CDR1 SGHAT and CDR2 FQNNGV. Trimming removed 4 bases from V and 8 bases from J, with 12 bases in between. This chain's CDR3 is CASSSQGIYEQFF. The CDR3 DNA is TGTGCCAGCAGCTCGCAGGGGATCTATGAGCAGTTCTTC.

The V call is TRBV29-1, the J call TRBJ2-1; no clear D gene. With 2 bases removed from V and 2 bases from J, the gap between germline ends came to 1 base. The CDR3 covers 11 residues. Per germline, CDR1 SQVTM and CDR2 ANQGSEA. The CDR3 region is CSVEPYNEQFF. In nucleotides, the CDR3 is TGCAGCGTTGAACCCTACAATGAGCAGTTCTTC.

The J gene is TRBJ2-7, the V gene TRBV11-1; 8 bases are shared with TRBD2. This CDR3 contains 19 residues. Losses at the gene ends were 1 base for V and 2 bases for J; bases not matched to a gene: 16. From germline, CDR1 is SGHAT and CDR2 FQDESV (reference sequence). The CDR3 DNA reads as TGTGCCAGCAGCTTAGAGCCGTGGGTAGCGGCGGGAGGTACCTACGAGCAGTACTTC. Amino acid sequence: CASSLEPWVAAGGTYEQYF.

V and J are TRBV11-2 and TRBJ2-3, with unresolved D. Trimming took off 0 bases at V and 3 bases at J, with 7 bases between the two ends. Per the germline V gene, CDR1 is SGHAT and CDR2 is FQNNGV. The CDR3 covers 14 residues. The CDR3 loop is CASSLDQRTDTQYF. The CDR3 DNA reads TGTGCCAGCAGCTTAGATCAGAGAACAGATACGCAGTATTTT.

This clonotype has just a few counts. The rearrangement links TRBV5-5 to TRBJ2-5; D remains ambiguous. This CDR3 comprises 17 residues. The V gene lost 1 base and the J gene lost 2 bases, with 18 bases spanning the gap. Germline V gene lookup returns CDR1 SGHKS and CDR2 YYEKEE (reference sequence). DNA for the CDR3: TGTGCCAGCAGCTTGTTTCGTGGGCAGACCACACAAGAGACCCAGTACTTC. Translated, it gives CASSLFRGQTTQETQYF.

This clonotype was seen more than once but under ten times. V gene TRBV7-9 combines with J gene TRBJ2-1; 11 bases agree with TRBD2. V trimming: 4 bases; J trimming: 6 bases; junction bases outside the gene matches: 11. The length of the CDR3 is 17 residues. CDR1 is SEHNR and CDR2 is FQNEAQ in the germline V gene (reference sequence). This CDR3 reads CASSSVAGGLFSNEQFF. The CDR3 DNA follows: TGTGCCAGCAGCTCAGTAGCGGGAGGGCTATTCTCCAATGAGCAGTTCTTC.

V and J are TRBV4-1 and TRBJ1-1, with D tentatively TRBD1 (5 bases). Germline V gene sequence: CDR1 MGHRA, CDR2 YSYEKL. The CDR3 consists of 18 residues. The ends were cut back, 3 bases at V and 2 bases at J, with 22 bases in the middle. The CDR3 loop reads CASSHVVKGRGHNTEAFF. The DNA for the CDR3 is TGCGCCAGCAGCCACGTTGTAAAAGGACGAGGACATAACACTGAAGCTTTCTTT.